These 24 T cell receptor beta chains were all obtained from the same sample, sequenced in a study of cytomegalovirus exposure and HLA in healthy donors. 13 Jbeta primers and 60 Vbeta primers were used for the PCR. Data came from immunoSEQ multiplex PCR; TCRdb stores just in-frame clones and leaves some out. The sample consists of some 150,000 clones, approximately 85% of them appearing once. Sequenced material: PBMCs. Receptors were obtained from a woman aged 45-60 years in good health and CMV-seropositive.

The rearrangement joins TRBV2 to TRBJ2-3; D is unresolved. Trimming shortened V by 6 bases and J by 4 bases, and 11 bases separated the two germline ends. This CDR3 has 13 amino acids. The V gene's germline CDR1 is SNHLY and CDR2 FYNNEI. Here the CDR3 DNA reads TGTGCCAGCAGAGCCGTGTGGTCAGATACGCAGTATTTT. Amino acids: CASRAVWSDTQYF.

The chain combines TRBV21-1 with TRBJ1-1. TRBV21-1 is reported as a pseudogene. The CDR3 has 16 residues. CDR3 amino acids: CASSKDSVKTRTEAFF. Here the CDR3 DNA reads TGTGCCAGCAGCAAAGATTCGGTAAAAACCCGCACTGAAGCTTTCTTT.

CDR3 loop: CASSTGTDNQPQHF. CDR3 nucleotide sequence: TGTGCCAGCAGTACCGGGACTGACAATCAGCCCCAGCATTTT. This rearrangement joins TRBV7-9 to TRBJ1-5; TRBD1 is a possible D gene (5 bases). The CDR3 runs to 14 residues. With 6 bases removed from V and 3 bases from J, the gap between germline ends came to 12 bases. CDR1 and CDR2 from the germline V gene are SEHNR and FQNEAQ (reference sequence).

The J gene is TRBJ2-7, the V gene TRBV18; the match to TRBD1 covers 8 bases. CDR3 length equals 16 residues. Per the germline V gene, CDR1 is KGHSH and CDR2 is LQKENI. J was trimmed by 3 bases and V by 4 bases; bases with no gene match: 11. The CDR3 spells CASSLSFGQGGYEQYF. CDR3 in DNA: TGTGCCAGCTCACTATCTTTTGGACAGGGAGGCTACGAGCAGTACTTC.

This chain joins TRBV5-1 and TRBJ1-6; no reliable D call. Deletions cut 4 bases from V and 3 bases from J, with 8 bases between. From germline, CDR1 is SGHRS and CDR2 YFSETQ. This CDR3 has 14 amino acids. The DNA for the CDR3 is TGCGCCAGCAGCGAGTTCAACTATAATTCACCCCTCCACTTT. Translation: CASSEFNYNSPLHF.

The CDR3 DNA sequence: TGTGCCAGCAGCTTAGAGGGGGCACCCTACAATGAGCAGTTCTTC. It yields the protein CASSLEGAPYNEQFF. The J gene is TRBJ2-1, the V gene TRBV7-2; 7 nucleotides agree with TRBD1. This CDR3 has 15 residues. J was trimmed by 2 bases and V by 1 base; bases with no gene match: 2. The germline V gene encodes CDR1 SGHTA and CDR2 FQGNSA.

This chain connects TRBV29-1 to TRBJ1-2; 8 bases align to TRBD1. With 4 bases clipped from V and 5 bases from J, the junction kept 6 bases outside the gene matches. CDR1 is SQVTM, CDR2 ANQGSEA, per germline. This CDR3 has 13 amino acids. In DNA form, the CDR3 reads TGCAGCGTTGGAGGGACAGGAGGATATGGCTACACCTTC. It translates to CSVGGTGGYGYTF.

This chain links TRBV6-1 with TRBJ2-7; TRBD1 matches at 12 bases. Germline V gene lookup returns CDR1 MNHNS and CDR2 SASEGT. V shed 1 base, J shed 7 bases, and the junction held 8 bases outside the gene matches. The CDR3 consists of 16 residues. The CDR3 region is CASSEVVGQGAEEQYF. The CDR3 nucleotides are TGTGCCAGCAGTGAAGTAGTGGGACAGGGGGCTGAAGAGCAGTACTTC.

The chain combines TRBV29-1 with TRBJ2-3; D is perhaps TRBD2 (5 bases). The germline V gene has CDR1 SQVTM and CDR2 ANQGSEA. V was cut by 1 base and J by 2 bases, with 10 bases left in between. The CDR3 has 14 residues. This chain's CDR3 is CSVEARLLTDTQYF. For the CDR3, the DNA is TGCAGCGTTGAAGCTCGACTACTCACAGATACGCAGTATTTT.

This rearrangement joins TRBV5-4 to TRBJ1-1; D is possibly TRBD1 (6 bases). This CDR3 spans 15 amino acids. CDR1 and CDR2 from the germline V gene are SGHNT and YYREEE (reference sequence). V shed 4 bases and J shed 4 bases, with 17 bases lying between them. CDR3: CASSRVPGQFTEAFF. CDR3 DNA: TGTGCCAGCAGCCGCGTCCCGGGACAATTCACTGAAGCTTTCTTT.

This chain connects TRBV27 to TRBJ2-7; 9 positions match TRBD1. Germline CDR1 MNHEY, CDR2 SMNVEV (reference sequence). The CDR3 contains 14 residues. Trimming cost V 8 bases and J 9 bases; bases outside gene matches: 14. CDR3 sequence: CASASTGTGRWQYF. The CDR3 bases are TGTGCCAGCGCATCCACCGGGACAGGGAGGTGGCAGTACTTC.

This clone has a handful of counts. The chain uses TRBV7-3 and TRBJ2-5; TRBD2 aligns across 13 bases. CDR1 is SGHTA and CDR2 is FQGTGA in the germline V gene. Germline trimming cut 2 bases from V and 5 bases from J; bases unmatched to any gene: 11. The CDR3 is 18 residues long. CDR3 in amino acids: CASSLDGLAGAPRETQYF. In DNA, the CDR3 is TGTGCCAGCAGCTTAGATGGACTAGCGGGAGCCCCGCGGGAGACCCAGTACTTC.

The gene calls are TRBV5-1 and TRBJ1-2; 11 bases are a match to TRBD1. Germline V CDR1 and CDR2: SGHRS, YFSETQ. The CDR3 consists of 16 residues. The junction had 8 bases not matched to a gene; V was cut back by 2 bases and J by 5 bases. For the CDR3, the DNA is TGCGCCAGCAGCTTTGGACAGGGGGCTGTAATGTATGGCTACACCTTC. Its translation: CASSFGQGAVMYGYTF. Full variable domain (missing parts from reference TRBV5-1 and TRBJ1-2): KAGVTQTPRYLIKTRGQQVTLSCSPISGHRSVSWYQQTPGQGLQFLFEYFSETQRNKGNFPGRFSGRQFSNSRSEMNVSTLELGDSALYLCASSFGQGAVMYGYTFGSGTRLTVV.

This chain links TRBV7-9 with TRBJ1-2; D is ambiguous. Trimming shortened V by 3 bases and J by 5 bases, and 13 bases separated the two germline ends. The germline V gene encodes CDR1 SEHNR and CDR2 FQNEAQ (reference sequence). The CDR3 totals 14 residues. CDR3 loop: CASSFANFDYGYTF. In nucleotides, the CDR3 is TGTGCCAGCAGCTTCGCGAACTTCGATTATGGCTACACCTTC.

In this sample, this clone turned up once. J is TRBJ1-1 and V is TRBV5-6; a possible D gene is TRBD1 (6 bases). CDR3 length: 14 residues. V was trimmed by 2 bases and J by 3 bases, leaving 11 bases between them. Germline-derived CDR1 and CDR2 are SGHDT and YYEEEE. CDR3 residues: CASSLLGGDTEAFF. CDR3 sequence (DNA): TGTGCCAGCAGCTTACTAGGGGGGGACACTGAAGCTTTCTTT.

The rearrangement uses TRBV6-1 and TRBJ2-7; 9 nucleotides agree with TRBD1. Germline-derived CDR1 and CDR2 are MNHNS and SASEGT. This CDR3 has 15 residues. Trimming at V came to 6 bases and at J to 0 bases, leaving 6 bases not matched to a gene. CDR3 bases: TGTGCCAGCAGAAGAGGACAGGGGAGCTCCTACGAGCAGTACTTC. Its translation is CASRRGQGSSYEQYF.

This chain joins TRBV5-1 and TRBJ1-1; 9 bases are shared with TRBD1. Trimming cost V 2 bases and J 0 bases; bases outside gene matches: 5. Per the germline V gene, CDR1 is SGHRS and CDR2 is YFSETQ. CDR3 size: 16 residues. CDR3 region: CASSFTGTGLNTEAFF. The DNA for the CDR3 is TGCGCCAGCAGCTTCACCGGGACAGGGTTGAACACTGAAGCTTTCTTT.

J is TRBJ1-2 and V is TRBV29-1; D is possibly TRBD1 (5 bases). V lost 5 bases and J 4 bases, leaving 17 bases between the germline ends. CDR1 and CDR2 from the germline V gene are SQVTM and ANQGSEA. The CDR3 extends over 14 amino acids. In nucleotides, the CDR3 is TGCAGCGTTTGGGACTATGCCACTCCCTATGGCTACACCTTC. Amino acids: CSVWDYATPYGYTF. The full variable domain, its missing parts supplied by reference TRBV29-1 and TRBJ1-2, is SAVISQKPSRDICQRGTSLTIQCQVDSQVTMMFWYRQQPGQSLTLIATANQGSEATYESGFVIDKFPISRPNLTFSTLTVSNMSPEDSSIYLCSVWDYATPYGYTFGSGTRLTVV.

The chain carries TRBV10-3 and TRBJ1-3; a weak D match, TRBD1 (5 bases). The V end lost 8 bases, the J end lost 0 bases, and 8 bases lay between the germline ends. The CDR3 has 13 amino acids. Germline-derived CDR1 and CDR2 are ENHRY and SYGVKD. In DNA form, the CDR3 reads TGTGCCATCGCAGGACACTCTGGAAACACCATATATTTT. Its translation is CAIAGHSGNTIYF.

This chain links TRBV28 with TRBJ2-1; 8 nucleotides align to TRBD2. V shed 8 bases, J shed 10 bases, and the junction held 19 bases outside the gene matches. The CDR3 consists of 16 residues. CDR1 MDHEN and CDR2 SYDVKM come from the germline V gene. For the CDR3, the DNA is TGTGCCAGCTCCTCCCGGGGCAGCGGGAGAATGTGGGAGCAGTTCTTC. This translates into CASSSRGSGRMWEQFF.

This clone was counted a single time. The rearrangement joins TRBV11-1 to TRBJ2-1; D call uncertain. There are 16 residues in the CDR3. Trimming left V 5 bases short and J 0 bases short, with 14 bases between. Per the germline V gene, CDR1 is SGHAT and CDR2 is FQDESV (reference sequence). In DNA, the CDR3 is TGTGCCAGCAGCCCCACCGGGTTCAGCTCCTACAATGAGCAGTTCTTC. It specifies CASSPTGFSSYNEQFF.

The chain carries TRBV5-4 and TRBJ1-2; D uncertain. Trimming removed 2 bases from V and 6 bases from J, with 17 bases in between. CDR3 length: 15 residues. Germline-derived CDR1 and CDR2 are SGHNT and YYREEE (reference sequence). CDR3 sequence (DNA): TGTGCCAGCAGCTTACATGTCGCCGACGGGGATGGCTACACCTTC. Protein: CASSLHVADGDGYTF.

This clone was recorded a few times. CDR3 loop: CASSPAGGANTDTQYF. The DNA for the CDR3 is TGTGCCAGCAGTCCGGCGGGGGGGGCTAACACAGATACGCAGTATTTT. This chain links TRBV28 with TRBJ2-3; 9 bases match TRBD2. The CDR3 runs 16 residues. In germline, CDR1 is MDHEN, CDR2 SYDVKM. After removal of 5 bases from V and 2 bases from J, the junction contained 8 bases not matched to a gene.

This clone was seen once. V is TRBV7-2 and J is TRBJ1-3; 7 nucleotides agree with TRBD1. Germline V gene lookup returns CDR1 SGHTA and CDR2 FQGNSA. After removal of 5 bases from V and 7 bases from J, the junction contained 5 bases not matched to a gene. The length of the CDR3 is 13 residues. The CDR3 DNA reads as TGTGCCAGCAGCGTAACAGGGGTGAACACCATATATTTT. Amino acid sequence: CASSVTGVNTIYF. The variable domain in full, completed from reference TRBV7-2 and TRBJ1-3, reads GAGVSQSPSNKVTEKGKDVELRCDPISGHTALYWYRQSLGQGLEFLIYFQGNSAPDKSGLPSDRFSAERTGGSVSTLTIQRTQQEDSAVYLCASSVTGVNTIYFGEGSWLTVV.